The next 32 T cell receptor beta chains were all read from a single sample in a study of blood T cell dynamics during melanoma immunotherapy. The table came from immunoSEQ multiplex PCR; TCRdb's copy has only in-frame clones and leaves some out. The table has some 9,800 clones, 86% seen once; the top ten hold 8% to 10%. Time point meaning: pre-treatment baseline. Source: blood, taken from a patient treated with checkpoint blockade. Receptor source: a human donor with melanoma.

The chain employs TRBV27 and TRBJ2-2; D uncertain. The CDR3 is made up of 12 amino acids. With 5 bases removed from V and 5 bases from J, the gap between germline ends came to 6 bases. CDR1 and CDR2 from the germline V gene are MNHEY and SMNVEV (reference sequence). This CDR3 reads CASSRVTGELFF. DNA for the CDR3: TGTGCCAGCAGTAGGGTTACCGGGGAGCTGTTTTTT.

The J gene is TRBJ2-7, the V gene TRBV28; D gene ambiguous. This CDR3 has 12 amino acids. Per germline, CDR1 MDHEN and CDR2 SYDVKM. V lost 2 bases, J lost 4 bases, and 6 bases lay in between. CDR3 DNA: TGTGCCAGCAGTTTAACAGAGTACGAGCAGTACTTC. Translation: CASSLTEYEQYF.

This chain links TRBV5-6 with TRBJ2-1; 14 bases are a match to TRBD2. The CDR3 runs 18 residues. In germline, CDR1 is SGHDT, CDR2 YYEEEE. The ends lost 3 bases at V and 4 bases at J; junction bases unmatched: 9. The CDR3 DNA is TGTGCCAGCAGCTGGGGAGGGACTAGCGGGAGTAGTTACAATGAGCAGTTCTTC. This sequence encodes CASSWGGTSGSSYNEQFF. Looking up the rest from reference TRBV5-6 and TRBJ2-1 gives the full variable domain: DAGVTQSPTHLIKTRGQQVTLRCSPKSGHDTVSWYQQALGQGPQFIFQYYEEEERQRGNFPDRFSGHQFPNYSSELNVNALLLGDSALYLCASSWGGTSGSSYNEQFFGPGTRLTVL.

In this sample, this clone turned up a few times. The chain carries TRBV19 and TRBJ2-3; 9 bases match TRBD1. The CDR3 consists of 14 residues. Germline V lookup: CDR1 LNHDA, CDR2 SQIVND (reference sequence). With V trimmed by 7 bases and J by 3 bases, 5 bases remained unmatched. The CDR3 spells CASTSGQGTDTQYF. CDR3 coding DNA: TGTGCCAGTACTTCCGGACAGGGGACAGATACGCAGTATTTT.

This chain connects TRBV7-9 to TRBJ2-2, with a tentative D call TRBD2 (6 bases). Germline-derived CDR1 and CDR2 are SEHNR and FQNEAQ (reference sequence). The CDR3 length is 12 residues. Trimming removed 11 bases at V and 6 bases at J, with 13 bases between. The CDR3 region has the DNA TGTGCCGAGGAGGGTGTCCCCGGGGAGCTGTTTTTT. It translates to CAEEGVPGELFF.

The chain is built from TRBV4-2 and TRBJ2-7; D remains ambiguous. This CDR3 comprises 13 residues. The V gene's germline CDR1 is LGHNA and CDR2 YNFKEQ. Deletions cut 0 bases from V and 7 bases from J, with 10 bases between. CDR3 residues: CASSQDWPSEQYF. CDR3 in DNA: TGTGCCAGCAGCCAAGATTGGCCTAGTGAGCAGTACTTC.

This chain joins TRBV5-6 and TRBJ2-7; the match to TRBD2 covers 13 bases. Germline-derived CDR1 and CDR2 are SGHDT and YYEEEE. Trimming removed 4 bases from V and 3 bases from J; junction bases left unmatched: 1. This CDR3 spans 14 amino acids. The CDR3 DNA is TGTGCCAGCAGCCGACTAGCGGGAGGCTACGAGCAGTACTTC. Protein sequence: CASSRLAGGYEQYF.

This rearrangement joins TRBV28 to TRBJ2-7; D perhaps matches TRBD1 (5 bases). The CDR3 has 13 amino acids. Germline CDR1 and CDR2: MDHEN and SYDVKM. Trimming removed 5 bases from V and 3 bases from J, with 11 bases in between. The CDR3 spells CASSPGHLYEQYF. In DNA, the CDR3 is TGTGCCAGCAGTCCTGGACATCTCTACGAGCAGTACTTC. Full variable domain (missing parts from reference TRBV28 and TRBJ2-7): DVKVTQSSRYLVKRTGEKVFLECVQDMDHENMFWYRQDPGLGLRLIYFSYDVKMKEKGDIPEGYSVSREKKERFSLILESASTNQTSMYLCASSPGHLYEQYFGPGTRLTVT.

The rearrangement links TRBV15 to TRBJ1-5, with a possible D match to TRBD1 (6 bases). The CDR3 runs 15 residues. With 0 bases removed from V and 6 bases from J, the gap between germline ends came to 12 bases. Germline V gene data show CDR1 as LNHNV and CDR2 as YYDKDF (reference sequence). For the CDR3, the DNA is TGTGCCACCAGCAGAGATCAGGGGACTGGTCAGCCCCAGCATTTT. Translated, it gives CATSRDQGTGQPQHF.

The V and J genes are TRBV29-1 and TRBJ2-1; unclear D gene. This CDR3 is built from 12 residues. Germline V lookup: CDR1 SQVTM, CDR2 ANQGSEA. The V end lost 4 bases, the J end lost 4 bases, and 8 bases lay between the germline ends. The CDR3 loop reads CSVAGEYNEQFF. In nucleotides, the CDR3 is TGCAGCGTTGCGGGCGAATACAATGAGCAGTTCTTC.

In the case of this clone: The same CDR3 can be traced to other DNA sequences in this sample. CDR3 coding DNA: TGTGCCAGCAGCCGCGCGGGGAGGGGGGACTATGGCTACACCTTC. Encoded protein: CASSRAGRGDYGYTF. The rearrangement links TRBV5-6 to TRBJ1-2; weak D call: TRBD1 (6 bases). V lost 4 bases and J lost 3, with 16 bases in between. Per the germline V gene, CDR1 is SGHDT and CDR2 is YYEEEE. The length of the CDR3 is 15 residues.

The CDR3 loop reads CASSQQNLPGNTIYF. CDR3 sequence (DNA): TGTGCCAGCAGCCAACAGAATCTTCCCGGAAACACCATATATTTT. This sequence joins TRBV14 and TRBJ1-3; D gene ambiguous. V was shortened by 2 bases and J by 4 bases, with 12 bases between the two germline ends. This CDR3 has 15 amino acids. Germline CDR1 and CDR2: SGHDN and FVKESK.

This clone was seen once. The chain employs TRBV29-1 and TRBJ1-5; 7 bases align to TRBD1. The CDR3 has 12 amino acids. Trimming took 4 bases from V and 7 from J; bases not matched to a gene: 4. The V gene's germline CDR1 is SQVTM and CDR2 ANQGSEA. This CDR3 reads CSVGGGQQPQHF. CDR3 nucleotides: TGCAGCGTTGGAGGGGGCCAACAGCCCCAGCATTTT.

The chain is built from TRBV5-4 and TRBJ2-7; 15 bases align to TRBD2. CDR1 and CDR2 (germline): SGHNT, YYREEE (reference sequence). The length of the CDR3 is 16 residues. J gave up 5 bases and V 4 bases, and 7 bases lay outside the gene matches. The CDR3 DNA reads TGTGCCAGCAGCGCCGGGACTAGCGGGAGGAGGGACGAGCAGTACTTC. It yields the protein CASSAGTSGRRDEQYF.

V and J are TRBV2 and TRBJ2-3; 7 positions agree with TRBD1. V was clipped by 4 bases and J by 2 bases; unmatched bases: 12. Per germline, CDR1 SNHLY and CDR2 FYNNEI. The CDR3 consists of 17 residues. Here the CDR3 DNA reads TGTGCCAGCAGTGCCCGTCTGACAGGGAGCTTCACAGATACGCAGTATTTT. Translating it yields CASSARLTGSFTDTQYF.

The chain carries TRBV4-1 and TRBJ2-7; 8 nucleotides agree with TRBD1. Germline values: CDR1 MGHRA, CDR2 YSYEKL. The CDR3 contains 15 residues. V was clipped by 1 base and J by 4 bases; unmatched bases: 6. The CDR3 nucleotides are TGCGCCAGCAGCCAAGGCACAGGGGGAGGTTACGAGCAGTACTTC. Amino acids: CASSQGTGGGYEQYF.

This clone was observed a handful of times. The chain has TRBV2 and TRBJ1-1; tentative D call: TRBD1 (5 bases). Looked up from germline, CDR1 is SNHLY and CDR2 is FYNNEI. V lost 8 bases, J lost 7 bases, and 17 bases lay in between. CDR3 size: 13 residues. For the CDR3, the DNA is TGTGCCAGCGACCCCGGGACGGTTAATGAAGCTTTCTTT. Translation gives CASDPGTVNEAFF.

This clone has a handful of counts. The chain has TRBV19 and TRBJ1-5; D call uncertain. This CDR3 spans 14 amino acids. V shed 4 bases and J shed 3 bases, with 10 bases lying between them. Germline values: CDR1 LNHDA, CDR2 SQIVND (reference sequence). CDR3 loop: CASSTSGYNQPQHF. The DNA of the CDR3 is TGTGCCAGTAGTACCTCAGGTTACAATCAGCCCCAGCATTTT. The full variable domain, in which reference TRBV19 and TRBJ1-5 provide the parts outside the CDR3, is DGGITQSPKYLFRKEGQNVTLSCEQNLNHDAMYWYRQDPGQGLRLIYYSQIVNDFQKGDIAEGYSVSREKKESFPLTVTSAQKNPTAFYLCASSTSGYNQPQHFGDGTRLSIL.

This clone was counted between two and nine times. V gene TRBV19 combines with J gene TRBJ1-6; 11 bases map to TRBD1. In germline, CDR1 is LNHDA, CDR2 SQIVND (reference sequence). The CDR3 contains 15 residues. J lost 9 bases, V lost 6 bases, and 7 bases had no gene match. CDR3 amino acids: CASSPDRGPSSPLHF. As DNA, the CDR3 is TGTGCCAGTAGCCCGGACAGGGGGCCCAGTTCACCCCTCCACTTT.

The rearrangement links TRBV29-1 to TRBJ2-7; D may be TRBD2 (5 bases). The CDR3 contains 14 residues. The germline CDR1 and CDR2 sequences are SQVTM and ANQGSEA. V lost 3 bases and J lost 6, with 18 bases in between. As DNA, the CDR3 is TGCAGCGTTGATAGGCCGGGTCGCGGACTCGAGCAGTACTTC. This encodes CSVDRPGRGLEQYF.

The chain combines TRBV28 with TRBJ2-1; 11 bases align to TRBD1. Germline lookup yields CDR1 MDHEN and CDR2 SYDVKM. V lost 3 bases and J lost 9; bases outside the gene matches: 4. CDR3 length equals 14 residues. The DNA of the CDR3 is TGTGCCAGCAGTTTGGAGGACAGGGGGCTTGAGCAGTTCTTC. Translating gives CASSLEDRGLEQFF.

V and J are TRBV4-1 and TRBJ1-1, with D unresolved. The V and J ends lost 2 bases and 2 bases respectively, with 12 bases between them. Per the germline V gene, CDR1 is MGHRA and CDR2 is YSYEKL. There are 15 residues in the CDR3. CDR3 in DNA: TGCGCCAGCAGCCAACCCTTTGAGGGTAACACTGAAGCTTTCTTT. As protein: CASSQPFEGNTEAFF.

This chain joins TRBV19 and TRBJ1-5; D unclear. Deletions cut 5 bases from V and 7 bases from J, with 30 bases between. Germline-derived CDR1 and CDR2 are LNHDA and SQIVND (reference sequence). The CDR3 is 19 amino acids. CDR3 bases: TGTGCCAGTAGTGGTCACAACTCAGAGGCTATATTGGGAAGACAGCCCCAGCATTTT. Encoded protein: CASSGHNSEAILGRQPQHF.

The gene calls are TRBV19 and TRBJ1-2; TRBD1 agrees at 7 bases. Germline V lookup: CDR1 LNHDA, CDR2 SQIVND (reference sequence). There are 13 residues in the CDR3. The J segment lost 5 bases and the V segment lost 9 bases, leaving 9 bases of the junction unmatched. The CDR3 DNA follows: TGTGCCAGCAAAACCAGGGGGATTTATGGCTACACCTTC. Encoded protein: CASKTRGIYGYTF.

This chain links TRBV5-8 with TRBJ2-2; 11 nucleotides align to TRBD2. This CDR3 has 18 residues. V shed 0 bases and J 1 base; nucleotides not matched to a gene: 5. The germline V gene encodes CDR1 SGHTS and CDR2 YDEGEE. CDR3 DNA: TGTGCCAGCAGCTTGGCCGGAACTAGCGGGGGGAACACCGGGGAGCTGTTTTTT. Translating it yields CASSLAGTSGGNTGELFF.

The V and J genes are TRBV6-1 and TRBJ1-1; TRBD1 matches at 7 bases. This CDR3 has 15 amino acids. The germline gives CDR1 MNHNS, CDR2 SASEGT. V shed 4 bases and J 4 bases; nucleotides not matched to a gene: 9. The CDR3 coding sequence is TGTGCCAGCAGTGCCCAGGGGGGTACTGGCACTGAAGCTTTCTTT. Amino acid sequence: CASSAQGGTGTEAFF.

The chain has TRBV4-1 and TRBJ1-5; D is ambiguous. Trimming pared 1 base from V and 5 bases from J, leaving 9 bases between. CDR1 and CDR2 from the germline V gene are MGHRA and YSYEKL. This CDR3 spans 14 amino acids. The chain's CDR3 is CASSQGYSDQPQHF. The CDR3 region has the DNA TGCGCCAGCAGCCAAGGGTACAGCGATCAGCCCCAGCATTTT.

This chain joins TRBV28 and TRBJ2-1, with 13 positions matching TRBD2. The CDR3 is 16 residues long. V gave up 8 bases and J gave up 7 bases; unmatched junction bases: 11. Germline loops: CDR1 MDHEN, CDR2 SYDVKM. The CDR3 nucleotides are TGTGCCAGCGCCCCACTGACTAGCGGGAGGCGAAATGAGCAGTTCTTC. Its translation is CASAPLTSGRRNEQFF. Supplemented by reference TRBV28 and TRBJ2-1, the full variable domain reads DVKVTQSSRYLVKRTGEKVFLECVQDMDHENMFWYRQDPGLGLRLIYFSYDVKMKEKGDIPEGYSVSREKKERFSLILESASTNQTSMYLCASAPLTSGRRNEQFFGPGTRLTVL.

The chain links TRBV28 to TRBJ2-1; D uncertain. The germline gives CDR1 MDHEN, CDR2 SYDVKM. This CDR3 region has 15 residues. Trimming took off 3 bases at V and 4 bases at J, with 13 bases between the two ends. The CDR3 region has the DNA TGTGCCAGCAGTTTTAGCTGGTCCACTTACAATGAGCAGTTCTTC. Its protein is CASSFSWSTYNEQFF.

J is TRBJ1-1 and V is TRBV19; D not resolved. V was clipped by 7 bases and J by 0 bases, with 9 bases between them. Germline V gene lookup returns CDR1 LNHDA and CDR2 SQIVND (reference sequence). The CDR3 sequence is 13 residues long. The CDR3: CASTKIMNTEAFF. DNA for the CDR3: TGTGCCAGTACCAAGATCATGAACACTGAAGCTTTCTTT.

V usage is TRBV7-2 and J usage is TRBJ2-5; tentatively, D is TRBD2 (6 bases). The end of the DNA is better explained by TRBJ2-7, so the J call may be wrong. Germline CDR1 and CDR2: SGHTA and FQGNSA. This CDR3 is built from 14 residues. CDR3 region: CASSPGDFHYEQYF. CDR3 DNA: TGTGCCAGCAGCCCCGGGGACTTCCACTACGAGCAGTACTTC.

The chain has TRBV5-8 and TRBJ1-6, with 7 bases aligning to TRBD1. CDR1 SGHTS and CDR2 YDEGEE come from the germline V gene. The CDR3 consists of 14 residues. V lost 4 bases, J lost 2 bases, and 0 bases stayed unmatched. The CDR3 is CASSDRAYNSPLHF. Written as DNA, the CDR3 is TGTGCCAGCAGCGACAGGGCCTATAATTCACCCCTCCACTTT.